Presented here are 14 T cell receptor beta chains from one specimen sequenced in a study of PD-1 blockade in classical Hodgkin lymphoma. Documented time point: cycle 4 day 1 (C4D1), after 6 weeks of nivolumab. Each patient relapsed following autologous stem cell transplantation, and prior brentuximab vedotin exposure differed. Magnetic negative selection served to purify CD4+ T cells out of PBMCs that had been thawed. The method was immunoSEQ multiplex PCR; TCRdb's version includes in-frame clones alone and lacks a portion of them. The profile shows tens of thousands of clones, approximately 67% of them singletons. The source was CD4+ T cells from blood, collected before the fourth cycle of nivolumab. These receptors were taken from a human donor with classical Hodgkin lymphoma.

V usage is TRBV5-4 and J usage is TRBJ1-2; D not certain. CDR3 length: 18 residues. Germline V lookup: CDR1 SGHNT, CDR2 YYREEE (reference sequence). Trimming stripped 0 bases from V and 0 bases from J, with 18 bases between. The CDR3 region has the DNA TGTGCCAGCAGCTTGGCCGCGGGGTTAAGTTCTACTAACTATGGCTACACCTTC. Amino acids: CASSLAAGLSSTNYGYTF.

V gene TRBV5-5 combines with J gene TRBJ2-4; weak D call: TRBD2 (5 bases). Trimming removed 5 bases from V and 7 bases from J, with 28 bases in between. Germline CDR1 and CDR2: SGHKS and YYEKEE (reference sequence). This CDR3 region has 18 residues. The CDR3 coding sequence is TGTGCCAGCAGTCCCAACCCAGCTACCGGGATAAAGGCGAACATTCAGTACTTC. It is translated as CASSPNPATGIKANIQYF.

The rearrangement joins TRBV6-1 to TRBJ1-5; D uncertain. V was shortened by 1 base and J by 6 bases, with 10 bases between the two germline ends. From germline, CDR1 is MNHNS and CDR2 SASEGT. This CDR3 region has 14 residues. CDR3 amino acids: CASSEDWVGQPQHF. The CDR3 DNA reads as TGTGCCAGCAGTGAAGATTGGGTGGGTCAGCCCCAGCATTTT.

Here the CDR3 DNA reads TGTGCCATCCGAAAGGAGGGGGCTCCCGACGAGCAGTACTTC. Its translation: CAIRKEGAPDEQYF. The rearrangement links TRBV10-3 to TRBJ2-7; TRBD1 is a possible D gene (7 bases). This CDR3 has 14 amino acids. V lost 8 bases, J lost 5 bases, and 19 bases lay in between. CDR1 is ENHRY and CDR2 is SYGVKD in the germline V gene.

The chain combines TRBV5-1 with TRBJ1-5; TRBD1 agrees at 8 bases. Germline CDR1 reads SGHRS; CDR2 reads YFSETQ. V gave up 3 bases and J gave up 1 base; unmatched junction bases: 18. This CDR3 spans 20 amino acids. CDR3: CASSSQGARSEIRSNQPQHF. In nucleotides, the CDR3 is TGCGCCAGCAGCTCTCAGGGGGCCCGGTCTGAAATTCGGAGCAATCAGCCCCAGCATTTT. Looking up the rest from reference TRBV5-1 and TRBJ1-5 gives the full variable domain: KAGVTQTPRYLIKTRGQQVTLSCSPISGHRSVSWYQQTPGQGLQFLFEYFSETQRNKGNFPGRFSGRQFSNSRSEMNVSTLELGDSALYLCASSSQGARSEIRSNQPQHFGDGTRLSIL.

The gene calls are TRBV5-4 and TRBJ2-5; TRBD2 is a possible D gene (6 bases). The CDR3 extends over 16 amino acids. Looked up from germline, CDR1 is SGHNT and CDR2 is YYREEE (reference sequence). V lost 5 bases, J lost 4 bases, and 21 bases lay in between. CDR3 amino acids: CASRPMKSRGGETQYF. The CDR3 bases are TGTGCCAGCAGACCAATGAAGAGCCGGGGAGGAGAGACCCAGTACTTC.

The J gene is TRBJ1-4, the V gene TRBV21-1; the D segment call TRBD1 is taken from the table without a DNA check. TRBV21-1 is assigned pseudogene status. This CDR3 is built from 17 residues. The CDR3 DNA reads TGTGCCAGCAGCAAACGTCAGGGAGGGACAGGGTATGAAAAACTGTTTTTT. Protein: CASSKRQGGTGYEKLFF.

As to this clone: Additional DNA sequences in this sample encode the identical CDR3. The chain is built from TRBV6-4 and TRBJ2-3; D gene uncertain. CDR1 MRHNA and CDR2 SNTAGT come from the germline V gene. The CDR3 has 12 residues. Between the trimmed V and J ends, which lost 4 bases and 6 bases, there was a span of 8 bases. As DNA, the CDR3 is TGTGCCAGCAGTGGTGGAGCGGATACGCAGTATTTT. Protein: CASSGGADTQYF.

This chain joins TRBV2 and TRBJ1-1, with D tentatively TRBD1 (6 bases). Trimming left V 5 bases short and J 1 base short, with 8 bases between. There are 13 residues in the CDR3. Germline V gene sequence: CDR1 SNHLY, CDR2 FYNNEI. CDR3 sequence (DNA): TGTGCCAGCAGTCGCAGGGGGAACACTGAAGCTTTCTTT. Translation: CASSRRGNTEAFF.

This clone was seen just once. This chain uses TRBV6-1 with TRBJ1-2, with 12 bases aligning to TRBD1. The germline gives CDR1 MNHNS, CDR2 SASEGT. V lost 7 bases to trimming and J lost 3 bases; unmatched junction nucleotides: 6. This CDR3 has 15 residues. CDR3 sequence: CASKAGQGADYGYTF. The CDR3 DNA reads as TGTGCCAGCAAGGCGGGACAGGGGGCGGACTATGGCTACACCTTC.

This chain links TRBV7-6 with TRBJ2-5; either TRBD1 or TRBD2 may fit D (6 bases each). Germline-derived CDR1 and CDR2 are SGHVS and FNYEAQ. With 4 bases removed from V and 5 bases from J, the gap between germline ends came to 11 bases. The CDR3 spans 13 residues. The CDR3 DNA sequence: TGTGCCAGCAGCTCTACAGGGAGGGAGACCCAGTACTTC. It yields the protein CASSSTGRETQYF.

DNA of the CDR3: TGTGCCAGCTCACCCTCGGGAGGGGCGCATAATGGCTACACCTTC. Its translation is CASSPSGGAHNGYTF. The chain combines TRBV18 with TRBJ1-2; weak D call: TRBD1 (5 bases). The CDR3 consists of 15 residues. Germline V gene sequence: CDR1 KGHSH, CDR2 LQKENI. V was shortened by 3 bases and J by 6 bases, with 17 bases between the two germline ends.

The rearrangement joins TRBV5-1 to TRBJ2-3, with 14 positions matching TRBD2. The germline CDR1 and CDR2 sequences are SGHRS and YFSETQ. The J segment lost 4 bases and the V segment lost 1 base, leaving 2 bases of the junction unmatched. This CDR3 has 16 amino acids. This CDR3 is CASSLRLAGGADTQYF. CDR3 DNA sequence: TGCGCCAGCAGCTTGAGACTAGCGGGGGGGGCAGATACGCAGTATTTT.

On this clone itself: One junction end does not reproduce the germline sequence, and a read error may be involved. The chain combines TRBV7-8 with TRBJ2-3, with a possible D match to TRBD2 (5 bases). This CDR3 has 14 amino acids. Per the germline V gene, CDR1 is SGHVS and CDR2 is FQNEAQ. Here the CDR3 DNA reads TGTGCCTGCAGCCCCTCTAGTGCCGGGGTTAGGCAGTATTTT. The encoded protein is CACSPSSAGVRQYF.